This TCR beta chain was retrieved from a study of CD8+ T cells in alopecia areata. In each case, RNA was isolated and then reverse transcribed into cDNA as the sequencing template. The assay was immunoSEQ multiplex PCR, and TCRdb's table has in-frame clones only and misses some. Seen here are about 150,000 clones, around 47% observed once, and the top ten hold approximately 7%. The CDR3 loop spans 13 amino acids. The ends were cut back, 6 bases at V and 1 base at J, with 9 bases in the middle. Germline V CDR1 and CDR2: PRHDT, FYEKMQ (reference sequence). The chain uses TRBV13 and TRBJ1-1; the D is unclear. Sequences were obtained from CD4+ T cells sorted from blood. The sequence was collected from a human donor with alopecia areata. This CDR3 reads CASSVLGNTEAFF. CDR3 sequence (DNA): TGTGCCAGCAGTGTCCTTGGGAACACTGAAGCTTTCTTT. Complete variable domain (other parts from reference TRBV13 and TRBJ1-1): AAGVIQSPRHLIKEKRETATLKCYPIPRHDTVYWYQQGPGQDPQFLISFYEKMQSDKGSIPDRFSAQQFSDYHSELNMSSLELGDSALYFCASSVLGNTEAFFGQGTRLTVV.